This T cell receptor (beta chain) was sequenced for a study of cytomegalovirus exposure and HLA in healthy donors. Only in-frame clones appear in the TCRdb table, and some are missing; sequencing was by immunoSEQ multiplex PCR. The repertoire holds 68,000 or so clones, with roughly 96% as singletons. A remark on this clone: The antigen is not known.

Study results and caveats: TCR beta chains numbering 164 were designated cytomegalovirus-associated.

CDR1 and CDR2 (germline): SEHNR, FQNEAQ (reference sequence). The length of the CDR3 is 17 residues. Unmatched junction bases numbered 9, after V lost 8 bases and J lost 0 bases. Sample: PBMCs. This sequence was found in a man younger than 35 in good health and CMV-seronegative. The chain employs TRBV7-9 and TRBJ2-5; 13 positions match TRBD2. DNA for the CDR3: TGTGCCAGCGCCCGCAGACTAGCGGGAGGCAACCAAGAGACCCAGTACTTC. Its translation is CASARRLAGGNQETQYF.